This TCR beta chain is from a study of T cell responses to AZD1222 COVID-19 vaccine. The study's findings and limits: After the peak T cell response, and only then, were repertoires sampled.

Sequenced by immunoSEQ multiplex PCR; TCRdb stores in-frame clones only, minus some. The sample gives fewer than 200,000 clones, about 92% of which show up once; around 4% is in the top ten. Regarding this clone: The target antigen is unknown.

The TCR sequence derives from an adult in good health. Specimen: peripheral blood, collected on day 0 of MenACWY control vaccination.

The CDR3 is CASSLAGTGAEAFF. The CDR3 DNA reads TGTGCCAGCAGCTTGGCCGGGACAGGGGCGGAAGCTTTCTTT. The rearrangement joins TRBV5-6 to TRBJ1-1; 10 bases align to TRBD1. There are 14 residues in the CDR3. With 0 bases clipped from V and 8 bases from J, the junction kept 4 bases outside the gene matches. Germline values: CDR1 SGHDT, CDR2 YYEEEE.